The entry below describes one T cell receptor beta chain. At one end the junction does not follow the germline gene, possibly because of a read error. The data were obtained in a study of shared clonotypes between healthy human individuals. TCRdb keeps only in-frame clones here, not all; method: immunoSEQ multiplex PCR. Of roughly 570,000 clones in the sample, nearly 98% were seen once. Naive CD8 cells, CD45RO-negative and positively selected for CCR7, excluded terminally differentiated effector memory CD45RA+ cells. Germline CDR1 reads KGHSH; CDR2 reads LQKENI. The CDR3 has 15 amino acids. The sequence was collected from a man aged 25-45 years in good health. Sequencing was done on a sample of naive CD8+ T cells sorted from blood. The V gene is TRBV18, the J gene TRBJ2-2; 8 positions agree with TRBD2. The CDR3 DNA reads TGTGCCAGCTCCAGGGGACTAGGTTACACCGGGGAGCTGCTTTTT. Encoded protein: CASSRGLGYTGELLF.